This is a list of T cell receptor beta chains from one sample in a study of human T cells and chemical hapten exposure. Each CDR3 protein is one row after TCRdb ran MiXCR on the RACE reads. The repertoire holds around 100,000 distinct CDR3 sequences, roughly 11% seen once, with under 4.5% in the top ten. The sequencing used whole blood, collected in connection with sensitization to the hapten diphenylcyclopropenone (DPC). The receptors here all came from a middle-aged woman with alopecia areata. Some clones in this sample may be carry-over from other donors' samples. Both conserved end residues are part of each CDR3. The D gene is left open where the match is weak. Size values are once, few and many counts, or a class for expanded clones, and some rows have none.

>NA|TRBD1|TRBV11-2|TRBJ2-7
TGTGCCAGCAGCTTAGTGGCAGGGGGCCATGGCGAGCAGTACTTC
CASSLVAGGHGEQYF
>many|NA|TRBV6-2/TRBV6-3|TRBJ2-7
TGTGCCAGCAGCGCCTCCGTCAGGGTAACCGAGCAGTACTTC
CASSASVRVTEQYF
>few|TRBD1|TRBV12-5|TRBJ2-2
TGTGCTAGTGGTTTGGCGCTGCCGGGACAGGGGACCCAAACGAACACCGGGGAGCTGTTTTTT
CASGLALPGQGTQTNTGELFF
>many|NA|TRBV12-3/TRBV12-4|TRBJ2-1
TGTGCCAGCAGGGACAGTTCTTACAATGAGCAGTTCTTC
CASRDSSYNEQFF
>NA|NA|TRBV9|TRBJ2-2
TGTGCCAGCAGCCCCCGTGGGAGAACGAACACCGGGGAGCTGTTTTTT
CASSPRGRTNTGELFF
>many|NA|TRBV29-1|TRBJ2-1
TGCAGCGTTTACGGGACCTTCTGGTTCTTC
CSVYGTFWFF
>NA|NA|TRBV7-9|TRBJ2-6
TGTGCCAGCAGCTTACGTGAGGTCCTGACTTTC
CASSLREVLTF
>NA|TRBD1|TRBV30|TRBJ1-2
TGTGCCTGGATGGGACAGGCTAACTATGGCTACACCTTC
CAWMGQANYGYTF
>many|NA|TRBV20-1|TRBJ2-1
TGCAGTGCCGGAGGGGGCGGAGGTGAGCAGTTCTTC
CSAGGGGGEQFF
>many|TRBD2|TRBV6-2/TRBV6-3|TRBJ2-3
TGTGCCAGCACGTCCCAGCTACCTGGACTAGCGGGAGAGGCTACGCAGTATTTT
CASTSQLPGLAGEATQYF
>NA|NA|TRBV19|TRBJ2-1
TGTGCCAGTAATCCCCTGGGTAGCGCGGGGCTTGAGGAGCAGTTCTTC
CASNPLGSAGLEEQFF
>many|NA|TRBV12-3/TRBV12-4|TRBJ1-2
TGTGCCAGCCAAGGCGGAGTTAACTATGGCTACACCTTC
CASQGGVNYGYTF
>many|NA|TRBV27|TRBJ1-1
TGTGCCAGCAGTTTCGGAAATCGGGGCACTGAAGCTTTCTTT
CASSFGNRGTEAFF
>NA|NA|TRBV3-1|TRBJ1-2
TGTGCCAGCAGCCAAGAAAGTTTGGCGGGGGGTAGCTATGGCTACACCTTC
CASSQESLAGGSYGYTF
>NA|NA|TRBV2|TRBJ1-1
TGTGCCAGCAGTGAAGCTCTTCTGGCCAGGAGGAACACTGAAGCTTTCTTT
CASSEALLARRNTEAFF